This TCR beta chain comes out of a study of OX40 agonist ivuxolimab in advanced cancers. Turning to the study itself: Having had anti-PD-1, anti-PD-L1 or anti-CTLA-4 therapy before was allowed, and about 40% had some.

Baseline was the first blood sampling point, followed by cycle 4 day 1 and cycle 7 day 1. Some clones are missing from TCRdb's copy, which holds only in-frame ones; the method was immunoSEQ multiplex PCR. The repertoire holds 40,000 or so clones, with around four fifths as singletons. The CDR3 runs to 17 residues. The germline gives CDR1 LNHDA, CDR2 SQIVND (reference sequence). V gave up 5 bases and J gave up 6 bases; unmatched junction bases: 15. Study-wide findings and caveats: Some nonresponders likewise displayed low normalized T-cell clonal expansion.

About this clone: What it recognizes is unknown.

The gene calls are TRBV19 and TRBJ2-1; 8 bases are a match to TRBD2. The receptor comes from an adult with an advanced solid tumor such as melanoma, head and neck, liver or kidney cancer. The specimen comprised CD4+ or CD8+ T cells sorted from blood, sampled in a trial of the OX40 agonist ivuxolimab. The CDR3 protein is CASSETGRLASTNEQFF. The CDR3 nucleotides are TGTGCCAGTAGTGAAACAGGGAGACTAGCGTCCACCAATGAGCAGTTCTTC.